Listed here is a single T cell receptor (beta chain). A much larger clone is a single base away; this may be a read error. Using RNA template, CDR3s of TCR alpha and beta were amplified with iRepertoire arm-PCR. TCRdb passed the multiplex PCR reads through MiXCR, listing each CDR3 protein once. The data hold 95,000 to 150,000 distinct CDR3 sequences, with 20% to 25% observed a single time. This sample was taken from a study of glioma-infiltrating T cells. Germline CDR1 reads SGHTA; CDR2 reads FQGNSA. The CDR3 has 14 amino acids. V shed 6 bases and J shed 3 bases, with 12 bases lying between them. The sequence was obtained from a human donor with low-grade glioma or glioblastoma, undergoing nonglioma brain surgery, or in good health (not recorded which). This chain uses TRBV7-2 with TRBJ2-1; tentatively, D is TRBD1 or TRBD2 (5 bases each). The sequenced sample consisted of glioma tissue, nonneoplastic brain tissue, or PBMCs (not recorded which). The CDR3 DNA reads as TGTACCAGCAGGCAGGGAGCTAACTACAATGAGCAGTTCTTC. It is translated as CTSRQGANYNEQFF.